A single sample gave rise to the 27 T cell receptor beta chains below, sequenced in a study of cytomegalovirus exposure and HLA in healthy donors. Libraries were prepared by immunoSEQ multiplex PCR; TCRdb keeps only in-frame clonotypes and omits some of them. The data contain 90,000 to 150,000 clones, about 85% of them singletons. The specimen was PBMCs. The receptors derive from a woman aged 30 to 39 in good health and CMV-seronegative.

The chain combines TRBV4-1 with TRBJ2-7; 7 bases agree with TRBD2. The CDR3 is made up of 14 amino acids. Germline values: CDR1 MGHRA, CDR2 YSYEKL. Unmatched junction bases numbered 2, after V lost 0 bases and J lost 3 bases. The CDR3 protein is CASSQDSGGYEQYF. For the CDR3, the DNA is TGCGCCAGCAGCCAAGATTCGGGGGGCTACGAGCAGTACTTC.

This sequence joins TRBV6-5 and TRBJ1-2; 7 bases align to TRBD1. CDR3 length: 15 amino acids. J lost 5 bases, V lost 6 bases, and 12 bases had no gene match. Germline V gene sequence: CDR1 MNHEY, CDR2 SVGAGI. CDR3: CASRNPGQRTYGYTF. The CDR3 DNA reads TGTGCCAGCAGGAACCCGGGACAGAGAACTTATGGCTACACCTTC.

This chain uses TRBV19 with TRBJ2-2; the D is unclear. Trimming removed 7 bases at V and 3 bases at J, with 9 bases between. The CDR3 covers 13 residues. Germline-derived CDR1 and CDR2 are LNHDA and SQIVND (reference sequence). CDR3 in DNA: TGTGCCAGTAACCGAGGAGACACCGGGGAGCTGTTTTTT. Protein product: CASNRGDTGELFF.

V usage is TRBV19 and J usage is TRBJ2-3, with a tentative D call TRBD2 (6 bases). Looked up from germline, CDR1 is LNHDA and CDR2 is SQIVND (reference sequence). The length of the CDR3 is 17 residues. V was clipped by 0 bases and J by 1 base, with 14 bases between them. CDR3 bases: TGTGCCAGTAGTATAGATAAGGAGGGCTTGGGCACAGATACGCAGTATTTT. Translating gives CASSIDKEGLGTDTQYF.

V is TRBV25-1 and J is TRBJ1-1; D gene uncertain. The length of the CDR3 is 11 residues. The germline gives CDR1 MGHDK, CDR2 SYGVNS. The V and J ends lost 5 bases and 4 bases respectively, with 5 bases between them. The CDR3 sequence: CASSLGTEAFF. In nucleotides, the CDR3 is TGTGCCAGCAGTCTCGGCACTGAAGCTTTCTTT. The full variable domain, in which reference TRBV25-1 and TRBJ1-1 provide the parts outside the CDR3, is EADIYQTPRYLVIGTGKKITLECSQTMGHDKMYWYQQDPGMELHLIHYSYGVNSTEKGDLSSESTVSRIRTEHFPLTLESARPSHTSQYLCASSLGTEAFFGQGTRLTVV.

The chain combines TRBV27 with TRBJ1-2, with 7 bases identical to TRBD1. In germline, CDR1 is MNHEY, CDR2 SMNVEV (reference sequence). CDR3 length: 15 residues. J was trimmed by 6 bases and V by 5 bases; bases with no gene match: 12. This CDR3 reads CASSQSRTGWDGYTF. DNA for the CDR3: TGTGCCAGCAGTCAATCCCGGACAGGTTGGGATGGCTACACCTTC.

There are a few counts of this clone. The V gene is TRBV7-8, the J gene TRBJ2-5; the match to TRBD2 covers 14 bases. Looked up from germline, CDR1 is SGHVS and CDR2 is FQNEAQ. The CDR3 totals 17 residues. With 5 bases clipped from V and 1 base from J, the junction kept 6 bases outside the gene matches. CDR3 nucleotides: TGTGCCAGCAGCCTGAGGACTAGCGGGGGGATCCAAGAGACCCAGTACTTC. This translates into CASSLRTSGGIQETQYF.

CDR3 sequence reads: CASSSQGGLTQYF. DNA for the CDR3: TGTGCCAGCAGCTCACAGGGGGGTTTGACCCAGTACTTC. The gene calls are TRBV11-2 and TRBJ2-5, with 8 bases that match TRBD1. CDR1 and CDR2 from the germline V gene are SGHAT and FQNNGV. The ends lost 4 bases at V and 7 bases at J; junction bases unmatched: 5. The CDR3 spans 13 residues.

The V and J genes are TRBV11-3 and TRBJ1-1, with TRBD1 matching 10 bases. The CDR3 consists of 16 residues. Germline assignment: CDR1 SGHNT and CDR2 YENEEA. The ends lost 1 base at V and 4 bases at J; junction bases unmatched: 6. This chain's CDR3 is CASSLAPGQGSTEAFF. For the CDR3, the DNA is TGTGCCAGCAGCTTAGCTCCGGGACAGGGGAGCACTGAAGCTTTCTTT.

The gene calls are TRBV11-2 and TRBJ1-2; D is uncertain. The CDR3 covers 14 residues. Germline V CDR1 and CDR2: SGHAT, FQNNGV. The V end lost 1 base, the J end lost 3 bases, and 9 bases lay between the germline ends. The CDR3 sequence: CASSLVKYDYGYTF. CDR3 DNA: TGTGCCAGCAGCTTAGTAAAATATGACTATGGCTACACCTTC.

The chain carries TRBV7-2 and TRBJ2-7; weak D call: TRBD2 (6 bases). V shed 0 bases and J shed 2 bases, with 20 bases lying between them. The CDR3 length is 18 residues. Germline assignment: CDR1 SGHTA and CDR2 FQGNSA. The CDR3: CASSLAEGPRNLPYEQYF. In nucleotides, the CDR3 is TGTGCCAGCAGCTTAGCGGAGGGGCCGAGAAACCTTCCCTACGAGCAGTACTTC. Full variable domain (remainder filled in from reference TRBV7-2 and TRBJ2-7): GAGVSQSPSNKVTEKGKDVELRCDPISGHTALYWYRQSLGQGLEFLIYFQGNSAPDKSGLPSDRFSAERTGGSVSTLTIQRTQQEDSAVYLCASSLAEGPRNLPYEQYFGPGTRLTVT.

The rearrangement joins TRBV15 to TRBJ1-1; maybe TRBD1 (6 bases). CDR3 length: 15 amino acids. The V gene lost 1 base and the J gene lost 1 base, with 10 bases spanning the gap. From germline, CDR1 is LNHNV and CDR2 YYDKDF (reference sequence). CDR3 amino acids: CATSRGTRGNTEAFF. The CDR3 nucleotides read TGTGCCACCAGCAGAGGCACCAGGGGGAACACTGAAGCTTTCTTT.

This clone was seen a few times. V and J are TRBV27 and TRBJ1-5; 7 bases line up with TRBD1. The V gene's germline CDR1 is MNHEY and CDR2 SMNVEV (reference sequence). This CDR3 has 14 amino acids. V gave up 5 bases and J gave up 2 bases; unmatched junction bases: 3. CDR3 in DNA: TGTGCCAGCAGTGTCGGACAGGGCAATCAGCCCCAGCATTTT. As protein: CASSVGQGNQPQHF.

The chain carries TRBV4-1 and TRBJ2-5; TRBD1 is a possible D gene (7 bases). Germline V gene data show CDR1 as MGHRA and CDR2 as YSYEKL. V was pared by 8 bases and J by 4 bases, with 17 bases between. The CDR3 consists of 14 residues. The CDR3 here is CASSRQGLVETQYF. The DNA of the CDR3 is TGCGCCAGCTCCCGACAGGGACTTGTAGAGACCCAGTACTTC.

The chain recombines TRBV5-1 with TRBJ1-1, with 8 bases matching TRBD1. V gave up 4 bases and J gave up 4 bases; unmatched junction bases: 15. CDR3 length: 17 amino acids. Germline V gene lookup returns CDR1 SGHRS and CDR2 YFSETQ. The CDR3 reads CASSTARTGNSITEAFF. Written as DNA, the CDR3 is TGCGCCAGCAGCACTGCACGGACAGGGAATAGTATCACTGAAGCTTTCTTT.

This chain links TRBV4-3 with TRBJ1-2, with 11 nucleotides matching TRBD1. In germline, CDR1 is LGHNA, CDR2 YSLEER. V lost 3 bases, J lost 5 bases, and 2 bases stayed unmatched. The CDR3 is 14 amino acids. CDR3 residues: CASSQGTGGYGYTF. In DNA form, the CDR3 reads TGCGCCAGCAGCCAGGGGACAGGGGGTTATGGCTACACCTTC.

CDR3 sequence: CASSLGTGGLSGNEKLFF. The CDR3, as DNA: TGCGCCAGCAGCTTGGGGACAGGGGGCCTTTCGGGTAATGAAAAACTGTTTTTT. V and J are TRBV5-1 and TRBJ1-4; 11 nucleotides align to TRBD1. This CDR3 region has 18 residues. Trimming cost V 0 bases and J 4 bases; bases outside gene matches: 8. CDR1 SGHRS and CDR2 YFSETQ come from the germline V gene.

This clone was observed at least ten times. DNA of the CDR3: TGTGCCAGCAGACGAAAGGGGATATACGAGCAGTACTTC. Translation gives CASRRKGIYEQYF. The chain employs TRBV2 and TRBJ2-7; D is possibly TRBD1 (5 bases). Per the germline V gene, CDR1 is SNHLY and CDR2 is FYNNEI. Trimming took off 6 bases at V and 4 bases at J, with 13 bases between the two ends. There are 13 residues in the CDR3.

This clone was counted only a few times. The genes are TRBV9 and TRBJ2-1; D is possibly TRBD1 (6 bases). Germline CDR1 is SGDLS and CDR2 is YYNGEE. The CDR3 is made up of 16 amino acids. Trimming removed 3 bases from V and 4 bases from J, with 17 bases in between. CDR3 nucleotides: TGTGCCAGCAGCGCCGGTGGGGACATAGCTTACAATGAGCAGTTCTTC. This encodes CASSAGGDIAYNEQFF.

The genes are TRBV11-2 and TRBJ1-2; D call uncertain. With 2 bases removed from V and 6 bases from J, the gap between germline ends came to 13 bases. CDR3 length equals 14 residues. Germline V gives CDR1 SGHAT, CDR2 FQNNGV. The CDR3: CASSLQGRGNGYTF. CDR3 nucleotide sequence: TGTGCCAGCAGCTTACAAGGGCGCGGGAATGGCTACACCTTC.

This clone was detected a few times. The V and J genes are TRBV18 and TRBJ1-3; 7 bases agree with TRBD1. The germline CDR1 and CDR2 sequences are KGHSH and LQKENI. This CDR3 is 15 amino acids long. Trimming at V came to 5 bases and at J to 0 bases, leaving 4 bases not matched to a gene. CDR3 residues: CASSSRQGSGNTIYF. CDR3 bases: TGTGCCAGCTCATCCCGACAGGGCTCTGGAAACACCATATATTTT. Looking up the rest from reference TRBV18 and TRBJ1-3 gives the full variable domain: NAGVMQNPRHLVRRRGQEARLRCSPMKGHSHVYWYRQLPEEGLKFMVYLQKENIIDESGMPKERFSAEFPKEGPSILRIQQVVRGDSAAYFCASSSRQGSGNTIYFGEGSWLTVV.

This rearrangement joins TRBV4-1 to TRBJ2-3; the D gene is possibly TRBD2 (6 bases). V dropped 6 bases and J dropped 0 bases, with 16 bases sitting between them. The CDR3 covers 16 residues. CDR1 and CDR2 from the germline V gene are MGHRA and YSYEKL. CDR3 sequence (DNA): TGCGCCAGCAGTTCCGGGACTTCTACTAGCACAGATACGCAGTATTTT. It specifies CASSSGTSTSTDTQYF.

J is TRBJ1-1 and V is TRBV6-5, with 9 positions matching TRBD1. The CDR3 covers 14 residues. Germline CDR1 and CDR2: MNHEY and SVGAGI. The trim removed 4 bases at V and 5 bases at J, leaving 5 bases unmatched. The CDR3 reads CASSSGQGGTEAFF. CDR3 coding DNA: TGTGCCAGCAGTTCGGGACAGGGCGGGACTGAAGCTTTCTTT.

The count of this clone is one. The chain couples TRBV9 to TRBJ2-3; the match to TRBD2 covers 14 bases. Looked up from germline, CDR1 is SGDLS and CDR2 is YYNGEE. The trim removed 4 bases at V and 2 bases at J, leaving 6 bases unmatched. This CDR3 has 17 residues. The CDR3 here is CASSQEGLAGATDTQYF. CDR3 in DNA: TGTGCCAGCAGCCAAGAGGGACTAGCGGGGGCCACAGATACGCAGTATTTT.

This chain's CDR3 is CAWTLLAATYNEQFF. CDR3 coding DNA: TGTGCCTGGACTTTACTAGCGGCCACCTACAATGAGCAGTTCTTC. This sequence joins TRBV30 and TRBJ2-1, with TRBD2 identical over 8 bases. This CDR3 is 15 amino acids long. Germline-derived CDR1 and CDR2 are GTSNPN and SVGIG (reference sequence). Trimming cost V 4 bases and J 2 bases; bases outside gene matches: 7.

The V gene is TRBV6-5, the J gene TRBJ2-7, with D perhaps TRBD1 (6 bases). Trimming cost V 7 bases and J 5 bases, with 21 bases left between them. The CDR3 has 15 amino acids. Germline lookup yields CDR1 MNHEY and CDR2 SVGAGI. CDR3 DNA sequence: TGTGCCAGCAACCCCATTGGGACATCGATGGACGAGCAGTACTTC. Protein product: CASNPIGTSMDEQYF.

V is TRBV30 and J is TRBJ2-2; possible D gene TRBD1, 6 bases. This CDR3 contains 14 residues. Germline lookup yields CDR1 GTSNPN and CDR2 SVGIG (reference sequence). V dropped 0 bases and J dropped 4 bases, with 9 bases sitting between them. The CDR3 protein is CAWSVRGFTGELFF. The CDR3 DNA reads TGTGCCTGGAGTGTAAGGGGGTTCACCGGGGAGCTGTTTTTT.